Listed here is a single TCR beta chain. This record comes from a study of PD-L1 blockade in urothelial cancer. Study at large: Bladder-origin urothelial cancer in males covered about 90% of the roughly 30 patients. Patients had received 0 to 3 prior chemotherapy regimens. Treatment start was followed by blood analysis at 3 weeks (second dose) and again at 6 weeks. The median T cell count in blood samples was more than 110,000.

Time point denoted: pretreatment peripheral blood. This table comes from immunoSEQ multiplex PCR, and its TCRdb copy is limited to in-frame clones, with some not included. This table holds 45,000 to 60,000 clones, around 86% found once. This CDR3 is 18 amino acids long. V shed 4 bases and J shed 3 bases, with 22 bases lying between them. CDR1 and CDR2 (germline): SGDLS, YYNGEE. The sequencing used PBMCs, collected around atezolizumab (anti-PD-L1) treatment. The V and J genes are TRBV9 and TRBJ2-2, with D possibly matching TRBD1 (7 bases). The TCR was taken from a man in his fifties or sixties with urothelial cancer. The CDR3, as DNA: TGTGCCAGCAGCCGTCCCAGGGGGGAGATAGTGGACACCGGGGAGCTGTTTTTT. It translates to CASSRPRGEIVDTGELFF.